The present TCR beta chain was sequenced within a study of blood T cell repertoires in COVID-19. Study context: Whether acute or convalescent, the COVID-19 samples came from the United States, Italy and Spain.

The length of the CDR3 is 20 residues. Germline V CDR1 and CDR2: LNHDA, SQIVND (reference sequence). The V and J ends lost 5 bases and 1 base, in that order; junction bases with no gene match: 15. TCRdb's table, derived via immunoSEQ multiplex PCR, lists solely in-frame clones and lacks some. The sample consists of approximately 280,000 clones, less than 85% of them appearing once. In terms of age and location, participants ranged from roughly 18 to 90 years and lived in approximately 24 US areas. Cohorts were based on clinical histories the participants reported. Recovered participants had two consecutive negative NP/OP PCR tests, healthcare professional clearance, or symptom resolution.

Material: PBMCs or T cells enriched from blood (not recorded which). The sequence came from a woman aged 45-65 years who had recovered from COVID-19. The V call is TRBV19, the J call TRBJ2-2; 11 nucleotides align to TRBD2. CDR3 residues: CASSPIWGQTSGKNTGELFF. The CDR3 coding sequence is TGTGCCAGTAGTCCTATATGGGGACAGACTAGCGGGAAGAACACCGGGGAGCTGTTTTTT.